A selection of T cell receptor beta chains follows, all from one sample in a study of T cells after yellow fever vaccination. TCRdb independently ran MiXCR on the 5' RACE reads; one entry per CDR3 protein. The data hold some 600,000 distinct CDR3 sequences, with about 12% observed a single time. This material consisted of PBMCs, taken on the day of the yellow fever booster vaccination. The receptors stem from a man in his thirties or forties who received the YFV17D yellow fever vaccine. CDR3s include the opening cysteine and the closing phenylalanine or tryptophan. The order of the fields is clone size, J gene, V gene, D gene, CDR3 protein, CDR3 DNA. D genes are given only for firm matches. Size is stated for part of the rows, as once, few or many counts, or as a class when the clone is expanded.

abundance: NA; j_gene: TRBJ1-2; v_gene: TRBV6-2/TRBV6-3; d_gene: TRBD1; CDR3aa: CASTGGQNYGYTF; CDR3nt: TGTGCCAGCACCGGGGGACAGAACTATGGCTACACCTTC
abundance: few; j_gene: TRBJ2-1; v_gene: TRBV20-1; d_gene: NA; CDR3aa: CSARDLLRAGVNEQFF; CDR3nt: TGCAGTGCTAGAGATCTCTTGAGGGCCGGGGTCAATGAGCAGTTCTTC
abundance: few; j_gene: TRBJ2-5; v_gene: TRBV20-1; d_gene: TRBD1; CDR3aa: CSAADRDRGSETQYF; CDR3nt: TGCAGTGCCGCGGACCGGGACAGGGGAAGTGAGACCCAGTACTTC
abundance: NA; j_gene: TRBJ1-2; v_gene: TRBV19; d_gene: NA; CDR3aa: CASSIRSRAYGYTF; CDR3nt: TGTGCCAGTAGTATCAGGAGCAGGGCCTATGGCTACACCTTC
abundance: NA; j_gene: TRBJ2-4; v_gene: TRBV6-1; d_gene: NA; CDR3aa: CASSEVRGLNIQYF; CDR3nt: TGTGCCAGCAGTGAAGTCAGGGGACTGAACATTCAGTACTTC
abundance: few; j_gene: TRBJ2-7; v_gene: TRBV7-9; d_gene: TRBD1; CDR3aa: CASSLTGQAYEQYF; CDR3nt: TGTGCCAGCAGCTTAACCGGACAGGCCTACGAGCAGTACTTC
abundance: many; j_gene: TRBJ2-1; v_gene: TRBV5-1; d_gene: NA; CDR3aa: CASSLHGQGNEQFF; CDR3nt: TGCGCCAGCAGCCTCCACGGTCAAGGCAACGAGCAGTTCTTC
abundance: few; j_gene: TRBJ2-7; v_gene: TRBV6-2/TRBV6-3; d_gene: TRBD2; CDR3aa: CASRSWEGTYEQYF; CDR3nt: TGTGCCAGCAGGTCCTGGGAGGGGACCTACGAGCAGTACTTC
abundance: NA; j_gene: TRBJ2-5; v_gene: TRBV7-2; d_gene: TRBD2; CDR3aa: CASSHGLAQETQYF; CDR3nt: TGTGCCAGCAGTCACGGACTAGCACAAGAGACCCAGTACTTC
abundance: few; j_gene: TRBJ1-5; v_gene: TRBV7-9; d_gene: NA; CDR3aa: CASSSPGPTSPQHF; CDR3nt: TGTGCCAGCAGCTCCCCGGGCCCAACTTCGCCCCAGCATTTT
abundance: few; j_gene: TRBJ2-2; v_gene: TRBV5-1; d_gene: TRBD2; CDR3aa: CASSLVTSGRAGKGDTGELFF; CDR3nt: TGCGCCAGCAGCTTGGTGACTAGCGGGAGGGCCGGAAAGGGGGACACCGGGGAGCTGTTTTTT
abundance: NA; j_gene: TRBJ2-3; v_gene: TRBV7-2; d_gene: NA; CDR3aa: CASSFGTKTDTQYF; CDR3nt: TGTGCCAGCAGCTTCGGGACCAAAACAGATACGCAGTATTTT
abundance: NA; j_gene: TRBJ2-3; v_gene: TRBV12-3/TRBV12-4; d_gene: NA; CDR3aa: CASSMDGVTDTQYF; CDR3nt: TGTGCCAGCAGTATGGACGGAGTCACAGATACGCAGTATTTT
abundance: NA; j_gene: TRBJ2-3; v_gene: TRBV9; d_gene: TRBD2; CDR3aa: CASSVGGGENTQYF; CDR3nt: TGTGCCAGCAGCGTAGGGGGGGGGGAAAATACGCAGTATTTT
abundance: NA; j_gene: TRBJ2-1; v_gene: TRBV9; d_gene: TRBD1; CDR3aa: CASSERPGQEEQFF; CDR3nt: TGTGCCAGCAGCGAACGACCGGGACAGGAGGAGCAGTTCTTC
abundance: NA; j_gene: TRBJ2-7; v_gene: TRBV20-1; d_gene: TRBD1; CDR3aa: CSAPQGAPYEQYF; CDR3nt: TGCAGTGCTCCTCAGGGGGCCCCCTACGAGCAGTACTTC
abundance: few; j_gene: TRBJ2-7; v_gene: TRBV5-8; d_gene: NA; CDR3aa: CASNIHREQYF; CDR3nt: TGTGCCAGCAACATCCACCGCGAGCAGTACTTC
abundance: NA; j_gene: TRBJ1-1; v_gene: TRBV29-1; d_gene: NA; CDR3aa: CSVQFSGGGNTEAFF; CDR3nt: TGCAGCGTCCAATTCAGTGGCGGAGGGAACACTGAAGCTTTCTTT
abundance: few; j_gene: TRBJ2-2; v_gene: TRBV2; d_gene: NA; CDR3aa: CASSPEGITGELFF; CDR3nt: TGTGCCAGCAGCCCCGAAGGGATCACCGGGGAGCTGTTTTTT
abundance: NA; j_gene: TRBJ2-1; v_gene: TRBV5-6; d_gene: NA; CDR3aa: CASSFGTLPPHEQFF; CDR3nt: TGTGCCAGCAGCTTCGGTACCCTCCCACCCCATGAGCAGTTCTTC
abundance: few; j_gene: TRBJ2-3; v_gene: TRBV7-3; d_gene: NA; CDR3aa: CASSLYHNLYTDTQYF; CDR3nt: TGTGCCAGCAGCTTATACCACAACCTATACACAGATACGCAGTATTTT
abundance: NA; j_gene: TRBJ2-7; v_gene: TRBV10-3; d_gene: TRBD1; CDR3aa: CAIKGGFDEQYF; CDR3nt: TGTGCCATCAAAGGGGGCTTTGACGAGCAGTACTTC
abundance: many; j_gene: TRBJ1-4; v_gene: TRBV10-3; d_gene: NA; CDR3aa: CAISDFVF; CDR3nt: TGTGCCATCAGTGACTTTGTTTTT
abundance: NA; j_gene: TRBJ2-6; v_gene: TRBV7-9; d_gene: NA; CDR3aa: CASSFVPGLTGANVLTF; CDR3nt: TGTGCCAGCAGCTTTGTCCCGGGCCTGACTGGGGCCAACGTCCTGACTTTC
abundance: many; j_gene: TRBJ2-3; v_gene: TRBV6-6; d_gene: NA; CDR3aa: CASLRTDTQYF; CDR3nt: TGTGCCAGCCTAAGGACAGATACGCAGTATTTT
abundance: NA; j_gene: TRBJ2-3; v_gene: TRBV12-3/TRBV12-4; d_gene: NA; CDR3aa: CASTGGTSSTDTQYF; CDR3nt: TGTGCCAGCACCGGCGGGACCTCCAGCACAGATACGCAGTATTTT
abundance: few; j_gene: TRBJ2-6; v_gene: TRBV30; d_gene: NA; CDR3aa: CAWRHRFSSGANVLTF; CDR3nt: TGTGCCTGGAGGCACAGGTTTAGCTCTGGGGCCAACGTCCTGACTTTC
abundance: few; j_gene: TRBJ1-2; v_gene: TRBV18; d_gene: NA; CDR3aa: CASSPPAREWGYTF; CDR3nt: TGTGCCAGCTCACCACCGGCCCGGGAGTGGGGCTACACCTTC
abundance: NA; j_gene: TRBJ1-2; v_gene: TRBV7-6; d_gene: NA; CDR3aa: CASSFDGGGGYGYTF; CDR3nt: TGTGCCAGCAGCTTTGATGGTGGGGGGGGTTATGGCTACACCTTC
abundance: few; j_gene: TRBJ1-4; v_gene: TRBV5-8; d_gene: TRBD1; CDR3aa: CASRGTGEEKLFF; CDR3nt: TGTGCCAGCAGGGGGACAGGGGAAGAAAAACTGTTTTTT
abundance: few; j_gene: TRBJ2-1; v_gene: TRBV12-3/TRBV12-4; d_gene: NA; CDR3aa: CASTAGGVYNEQFF; CDR3nt: TGTGCCAGCACCGCAGGCGGGGTCTACAATGAGCAGTTCTTC
abundance: NA; j_gene: TRBJ1-1; v_gene: TRBV20-1; d_gene: NA; CDR3aa: CSARGPNTEAFF; CDR3nt: TGCAGTGCTAGGGGACCGAACACTGAAGCTTTCTTT
abundance: NA; j_gene: TRBJ1-4; v_gene: TRBV20-1; d_gene: NA; CDR3aa: CSASLGGGSNEKLFF; CDR3nt: TGCAGTGCTAGTTTGGGGGGGGGCTCTAATGAAAAACTGTTTTTT
abundance: NA; j_gene: TRBJ2-1; v_gene: TRBV5-1; d_gene: TRBD2; CDR3aa: CASSDGLGNNEQFF; CDR3nt: TGCGCCAGCAGCGACGGACTAGGAAACAATGAGCAGTTCTTC
abundance: NA; j_gene: TRBJ2-3; v_gene: TRBV13; d_gene: TRBD2; CDR3aa: CASSLVAPSGSGVDTQYF; CDR3nt: TGTGCCAGCAGCTTAGTAGCCCCTAGCGGGAGCGGTGTAGATACGCAGTATTTT
abundance: NA; j_gene: TRBJ2-1; v_gene: TRBV6-5; d_gene: NA; CDR3aa: CASSYSSSGGQFF; CDR3nt: TGTGCCAGCAGTTACTCGAGTTCTGGGGGGCAGTTCTTC
abundance: NA; j_gene: TRBJ1-3; v_gene: TRBV20-1; d_gene: NA; CDR3aa: CCARDPGVGSGNTIYF; CDR3nt: TGCTGTGCTAGAGATCCGGGAGTCGGCTCTGGAAACACCATATATTTT
abundance: few; j_gene: TRBJ2-1; v_gene: TRBV7-8; d_gene: NA; CDR3aa: CASSPELGSYNEQFF; CDR3nt: TGTGCCAGCAGCCCAGAGTTAGGGTCCTACAATGAGCAGTTCTTC
abundance: NA; j_gene: TRBJ2-1; v_gene: TRBV4-1; d_gene: NA; CDR3aa: CASSQAVDNEQFF; CDR3nt: TGCGCCAGCAGCCAGGCAGTGGACAATGAGCAGTTCTTC
abundance: few; j_gene: TRBJ2-1; v_gene: TRBV9; d_gene: TRBD2; CDR3aa: CASSDFGGNEQFF; CDR3nt: TGTGCCAGCAGCGACTTCGGGGGGAATGAGCAGTTCTTC
abundance: few; j_gene: TRBJ2-2; v_gene: TRBV21-1; d_gene: NA; CDR3aa: CAGPTGGGSGELFF; CDR3nt: TGTGCCGGACCAACAGGGGGTGGTTCCGGGGAGCTGTTTTTT
abundance: NA; j_gene: TRBJ2-3; v_gene: TRBV20-1; d_gene: TRBD2; CDR3aa: CCVPGGESTDTQYF; CDR3nt: TGCTGTGTTCCTGGGGGGGAGAGCACAGATACGCAGTATTTT
abundance: NA; j_gene: TRBJ2-7; v_gene: TRBV5-1; d_gene: TRBD1; CDR3aa: CASSWRRMDRARPHYEQYF; CDR3nt: TGCGCCAGCAGCTGGCGGCGGATGGACAGGGCTAGGCCGCACTACGAGCAGTACTTC
abundance: few; j_gene: TRBJ2-7; v_gene: TRBV29-1; d_gene: NA; CDR3aa: CSVGSGRAYEQYF; CDR3nt: TGCAGCGTTGGGTCAGGCAGAGCGTACGAGCAGTACTTC
abundance: few; j_gene: TRBJ1-2; v_gene: TRBV7-9; d_gene: TRBD1; CDR3aa: CASSTPGQGRDYGYTF; CDR3nt: TGTGCCAGCAGTACACCGGGACAGGGGAGAGACTATGGCTACACCTTC
abundance: NA; j_gene: TRBJ2-1; v_gene: TRBV14; d_gene: NA; CDR3aa: CASSQDALSSRDRFF; CDR3nt: TGTGCCAGCAGCCAAGATGCGCTCAGTTCTAGGGATCGGTTCTTC
abundance: few; j_gene: TRBJ2-3; v_gene: TRBV20-1; d_gene: NA; CDR3aa: CSASVEGSTDTQYF; CDR3nt: TGCAGTGCTAGTGTTGAGGGTAGCACAGATACGCAGTATTTT
abundance: few; j_gene: TRBJ2-1; v_gene: TRBV2; d_gene: NA; CDR3aa: CASSEGDWEQFF; CDR3nt: TGTGCCAGCAGTGAAGGGGATTGGGAGCAGTTCTTC
abundance: few; j_gene: TRBJ2-7; v_gene: TRBV7-2; d_gene: TRBD2; CDR3aa: CASRLLAHATTYEQYF; CDR3nt: TGTGCCAGCAGGCTACTAGCGCACGCTACCACCTACGAGCAGTACTTC